This TCR beta chain was profiled in a study of CD8 T cells in Susac syndrome. Study details: Intravenous immunoglobulin alone or corticosteroids were being given to patients with Susac syndrome at blood draw, unless they were therapy-naive. Notes on the study in general: Clonal CD8+ expansion in Susac was highest in TEMRA cells and active patients.

Random hexamers were used to reverse transcribe about 0.5 to 1 ug of RNA. It was immunoSEQ multiplex PCR that amplified TCR beta CDR3 across 54 Vbeta and 13 Jbeta. Each CDR3 protein gets one entry after TCRdb re-called the immunoSEQ multiplex PCR reads with MiXCR. The sample has roughly 110,000 distinct CDR3 sequences, roughly 95% seen once. Of note for this clonotype: Its antigen is unidentified.

It was negative isolation that provided the CD8+ and CD4+ T cells, whereas TEMRA cells were enriched by FACS. V lost 3 bases and J lost 5; bases outside the gene matches: 6. CDR1 is MNHEY and CDR2 is SVGAGI in the germline V gene. The CDR3 consists of 14 residues. The chain joins TRBV6-5 to TRBJ2-7; 8 bases agree with TRBD2. The receptor comes from a human donor with Susac syndrome. Sequenced input: CD8+ T cells from PBMCs. DNA of the CDR3: TGTGCCAGCAGTTATCCGGGGGGGGGCGACGAGCAGTACTTC. Translation gives CASSYPGGGDEQYF.